Each of the 27 T cell receptor beta chains below was sequenced from the same sample in a study of T cell repertoires in cytomegalovirus infection. TCRdb redid the calling of the reads with MiXCR, one entry per CDR3 protein. Of 110,000 to 150,000 distinct CDR3 sequences in the sample, about 6.3% were seen once. Sequenced sample: PBMCs. These receptors were obtained from a human donor in good health (CMV status not recorded). Some clones in this sample may be carry-over from other donors' samples.

This clonotype was picked up many times. The chain uses TRBV7-2 and TRBJ1-5; D ambiguous. This CDR3 spans 15 amino acids. Germline loops: CDR1 SGHTA, CDR2 FQGNSA. The V end was cut by 1 base, the J end by 5 bases, with 12 bases between. As DNA, the CDR3 is TGTGCCAGCAGCTTAGGGGTGGCAGTCCATCAGCCCCAGCATTTT. Translation gives CASSLGVAVHQPQHF.

Many counts were recorded for this clonotype. The chain carries TRBV28 and TRBJ2-4; 10 bases agree with TRBD2. Unmatched junction bases numbered 12, after V lost 4 bases and J lost 9 bases. Germline CDR1 MDHEN, CDR2 SYDVKM. The length of the CDR3 is 16 residues. CDR3 nucleotides: TGTGCCAGCAGTTCTGGACTAGCGGCCCCAGGGGGCATTCAGTACTTC. This sequence encodes CASSSGLAAPGGIQYF. The full variable domain, rest sourced from reference TRBV28 and TRBJ2-4, is DVKVTQSSRYLVKRTGEKVFLECVQDMDHENMFWYRQDPGLGLRLIYFSYDVKMKEKGDIPEGYSVSREKKERFSLILESASTNQTSMYLCASSSGLAAPGGIQYFGAGTRLSVL.

The CDR3 DNA is TGTGCCCTCGGCAGGGTGAACACTGAAGCTTTCTTT. Its protein is CALGRVNTEAFF. This chain links TRBV7-9 with TRBJ1-1; D is perhaps TRBD1 (5 bases). Per the germline V gene, CDR1 is SEHNR and CDR2 is FQNEAQ (reference sequence). The CDR3 loop spans 12 amino acids. Trimming removed 11 bases from V and 0 bases from J, with 10 bases in between.

This clonotype was counted ten times or more. V gene TRBV5-1 combines with J gene TRBJ1-1; 9 bases match TRBD1. Per the germline V gene, CDR1 is SGHRS and CDR2 is YFSETQ. V lost 4 bases and J lost 0; bases outside the gene matches: 4. The CDR3 contains 15 residues. CDR3 amino acids: CASSPDRGVNTEAFF. The CDR3 DNA reads as TGCGCCAGCAGCCCCGACAGGGGGGTGAACACTGAAGCTTTCTTT.

There are many counts of this clonotype. The chain couples TRBV20-1 to TRBJ2-3, with 8 bases lining up with TRBD2. The CDR3 contains 16 residues. V trimming: 3 bases; J trimming: 2 bases; junction bases outside the gene matches: 10. Germline CDR1 is DFQATT and CDR2 is SNEGSKA (reference sequence). CDR3 bases: TGCAGTGCTAGCGGGGGGGCCCGGGCCATCACAGATACGCAGTATTTT. Translated, it gives CSASGGARAITDTQYF.

This clonotype was seen repeatedly, ten times or more. The chain carries TRBV7-9 and TRBJ2-4; 9 bases agree with TRBD1. The CDR3 sequence is 15 residues long. Germline-derived CDR1 and CDR2 are SEHNR and FQNEAQ (reference sequence). Trimming cost V 5 bases and J 2 bases; bases outside gene matches: 4. CDR3: CASSAGTGTKNIQYF. DNA of the CDR3: TGTGCCAGCAGCGCCGGGACAGGGACCAAAAACATTCAGTACTTC.

This clonotype was seen many times. The CDR3 sequence is CASSQGASDGYTF. The CDR3 nucleotides read TGTGCCAGCAGCCAAGGGGCTTCGGATGGCTACACCTTC. The chain uses TRBV7-2 and TRBJ1-2, with D tentatively TRBD1 (5 bases). This CDR3 is 13 amino acids long. CDR1 is SGHTA and CDR2 is FQGNSA in the germline V gene. The V end lost 5 bases, the J end lost 6 bases, and 13 bases lay between the germline ends.

This clonotype was detected many times. This chain connects TRBV7-2 to TRBJ1-2; TRBD1 might be the D (6 bases). This CDR3 is 15 amino acids long. The V end lost 5 bases, the J end lost 6 bases, and 19 bases lay between the germline ends. CDR1 and CDR2 (germline): SGHTA, FQGNSA. CDR3 sequence: CASSLPGRGRDGYTF. As DNA, the CDR3 is TGTGCCAGCAGCCTCCCCGGCAGGGGCCGCGATGGCTACACCTTC.

This clonotype was observed many times. The chain couples TRBV19 to TRBJ1-1, with TRBD1 matching over 7 bases. There are 13 residues in the CDR3. CDR1 is LNHDA and CDR2 is SQIVND in the germline V gene (reference sequence). Losses at the gene ends were 6 bases for V and 7 bases for J; bases not matched to a gene: 8. The CDR3 here is CASSRKQGSEAFF. As DNA, the CDR3 is TGTGCCAGTAGCCGAAAACAGGGGAGTGAAGCTTTCTTT.

This clonotype was observed many times. The rearrangement links TRBV10-3 to TRBJ2-1; no clear D. This CDR3 comprises 13 residues. V lost 7 bases and J lost 2, with 9 bases in between. Germline V lookup: CDR1 ENHRY, CDR2 SYGVKD. The CDR3 coding sequence is TGTGCCATCACTCGGGCGGCCTACAATGAGCAGTTCTTC. It yields the protein CAITRAAYNEQFF.

This clonotype has at least ten counts. The chain carries TRBV7-8 and TRBJ1-2; a possible D gene is TRBD1 (5 bases). V was trimmed by 4 bases and J by 8 bases, leaving 14 bases between them. The CDR3 contains 13 residues. CDR1 and CDR2 from the germline V gene are SGHVS and FQNEAQ. In nucleotides, the CDR3 is TGTGCCAGCAGCTACGCGGGGGTTAGAGGCTACACCTTC. Its translation is CASSYAGVRGYTF.

This clonotype has ten or more counts. This chain uses TRBV7-9 with TRBJ2-5; 9 bases are shared with TRBD2. CDR1 and CDR2 (germline): SEHNR, FQNEAQ (reference sequence). The CDR3 loop spans 16 amino acids. V was clipped by 4 bases and J by 0 bases; unmatched bases: 6. CDR3 in amino acids: CASSWALAGNQETQYF. The DNA for the CDR3 is TGTGCCAGCAGCTGGGCGCTAGCGGGGAACCAAGAGACCCAGTACTTC.

This clonotype appeared many times. The chain joins TRBV11-2 to TRBJ2-5; 11 bases align to TRBD2. The CDR3 length is 14 residues. The V segment lost 4 bases and the J segment 9 bases; nucleotides outside the gene matches: 7. The germline gives CDR1 SGHAT, CDR2 FQNNGV. Here the CDR3 DNA reads TGTGCCAGCAGCTCACCGGGACTAGCGGTTTCCCAGTACTTC. It codes for CASSSPGLAVSQYF.

This clonotype occurred a few times. The chain recombines TRBV5-4 with TRBJ2-3, with 10 positions matching TRBD1. V was pared by 0 bases and J by 6 bases, with 4 bases of the junction left unmatched. The CDR3 length is 15 residues. CDR1 is SGHNT, CDR2 YYREEE, per germline (reference sequence). DNA for the CDR3: TGTGCCAGCAGCTTGGGCGGACAGGGGGTGGATACGCAGTATTTT. Translating it yields CASSLGGQGVDTQYF.

V is TRBV28 and J is TRBJ1-2, with D uncertain. Per the germline V gene, CDR1 is MDHEN and CDR2 is SYDVKM. The CDR3 has 14 amino acids. Trimming pared 0 bases from V and 7 bases from J, leaving 12 bases between. This CDR3 reads CASSLCLVGPGYTF. The CDR3 coding sequence is TGTGCCAGCAGTTTATGTTTGGTCGGCCCTGGCTACACCTTC.

This clonotype showed up just a few times. The chain links TRBV14 to TRBJ1-4; 7 bases agree with TRBD1. Per the germline V gene, CDR1 is SGHDN and CDR2 is FVKESK. With 4 bases clipped from V and 4 bases from J, the junction kept 6 bases outside the gene matches. CDR3 size: 15 residues. CDR3 DNA: TGTGCCAGCAGCCGATTGACAGGGATTAATGAAAAACTGTTTTTT. This translates into CASSRLTGINEKLFF.

This clonotype was detected a few times. V usage is TRBV19 and J usage is TRBJ1-1, with D unresolved. The V and J ends lost 4 bases and 1 base respectively, with 16 bases between them. CDR3 length: 16 residues. Per the germline V gene, CDR1 is LNHDA and CDR2 is SQIVND (reference sequence). CDR3 loop: CASSTIPTRSNTEAFF. Written as DNA, the CDR3 is TGTGCCAGTAGTACAATCCCGACACGTTCGAACACTGAAGCTTTCTTT. The full variable domain, its missing parts supplied by reference TRBV19 and TRBJ1-1, is DGGITQSPKYLFRKEGQNVTLSCEQNLNHDAMYWYRQDPGQGLRLIYYSQIVNDFQKGDIAEGYSVSREKKESFPLTVTSAQKNPTAFYLCASSTIPTRSNTEAFFGQGTRLTVV.

In this sample, this clonotype turned up many times. V usage is TRBV20-1 and J usage is TRBJ1-2, with 7 bases identical to TRBD1. CDR3 length equals 15 residues. Trimming cost V 4 bases and J 0 bases; bases outside gene matches: 8. Germline CDR1 reads DFQATT; CDR2 reads SNEGSKA (reference sequence). CDR3 nucleotides: TGCAGTGCTACCGGACAGGAGTACTCTAACTATGGCTACACCTTC. Encoded protein: CSATGQEYSNYGYTF.

The table lists this clonotype with many counts. The chain links TRBV6-2 or TRBV6-3 to TRBJ1-5, with 7 bases matching TRBD1. There are 13 residues in the CDR3. The junction had 8 bases not matched to a gene; V was cut back by 6 bases and J by 9 bases. The germline CDR1 and CDR2 sequences are MNHEY and SVGEGT. The DNA of the CDR3 is TGTGCCAGCAGATTTAGGGACAGTCTGCCCCAGCATTTT. Encoded protein: CASRFRDSLPQHF.

This clonotype was counted at least ten times. The chain has TRBV7-8 and TRBJ1-4, with D hard to call. V was shortened by 5 bases and J by 6 bases, with 4 bases between the two germline ends. The CDR3 consists of 11 residues. CDR1 SGHVS and CDR2 FQNEAQ come from the germline V gene. In nucleotides, the CDR3 is TGTGCCAGCAGCCCTCATGAAAAACTGTTTTTT. Translated: CASSPHEKLFF.

This clonotype was seen repeatedly, ten times or more. The J gene is TRBJ2-7, the V gene TRBV7-6, with 11 bases fitting TRBD2. There are 15 residues in the CDR3. V trimming: 4 bases; J trimming: 2 bases; junction bases outside the gene matches: 4. CDR1 is SGHVS and CDR2 is FNYEAQ in the germline V gene. The CDR3 here is CASSSGLAVTYEQYF. The CDR3 DNA reads as TGTGCCAGCAGCTCGGGACTAGCGGTAACCTACGAGCAGTACTTC.

This clonotype was seen more than once but under ten times. This chain joins TRBV20-1 and TRBJ2-5, with D perhaps TRBD1 (5 bases). The V gene's germline CDR1 is DFQATT and CDR2 SNEGSKA (reference sequence). The V and J ends lost 0 bases and 1 base respectively, with 9 bases between them. This CDR3 has 14 residues. The CDR3 is CSARDPGPQETQYF. In nucleotides, the CDR3 is TGCAGTGCTAGAGACCCAGGGCCCCAAGAGACCCAGTACTTC.

Comment on this clonotype: A read error may be the cause here, since a much bigger clone is one base away. This rearrangement joins TRBV29-1 to TRBJ2-3; TRBD2 might be the D (6 bases). The germline V gene has CDR1 SQVTM and CDR2 ANQGSEA. V lost 5 bases and J 3 bases, leaving 12 bases between the germline ends. The CDR3 is 13 residues long. The CDR3 sequence is CSVLATSTDTQYF. The CDR3, as DNA: TGCAGCGTTCTAGCGACTAGTACAGATACGCAGTATTTT.

V usage is TRBV28 and J usage is TRBJ2-1, with D hard to call. The CDR3 extends over 14 amino acids. V was clipped by 4 bases and J by 6 bases, with 13 bases between them. Germline V gives CDR1 MDHEN, CDR2 SYDVKM. In DNA, the CDR3 is TGTGCCAGCAGTTCCGCCGGCTTGCGCAATGAGCAGTTCTTC. This gives the protein CASSSAGLRNEQFF.

In this sample, this clonotype turned up a few times. The chain has TRBV7-6 and TRBJ2-5, with unresolved D. The V gene's germline CDR1 is SGHVS and CDR2 FNYEAQ. The ends were cut back, 8 bases at V and 4 bases at J, with 11 bases in the middle. The CDR3 has 12 amino acids. The CDR3 sequence is CASFRPPETQYF. CDR3 nucleotide sequence: TGTGCCAGCTTCCGGCCGCCAGAGACCCAGTACTTC.

Ten or more counts support this clonotype. The chain combines TRBV24-1 with TRBJ2-5, with D tentatively TRBD1 (5 bases). The CDR3 has 14 residues. In germline, CDR1 is KGHDR, CDR2 SFDVKD. The ends were cut back, 0 bases at V and 2 bases at J, with 6 bases in the middle. This CDR3 reads CATSDLKGQETQYF. For the CDR3, the DNA is TGTGCCACCAGTGATTTGAAGGGGCAAGAGACCCAGTACTTC.

This clonotype has ten or more counts. The chain joins TRBV2 to TRBJ2-2, with unresolved D. V was shortened by 0 bases and J by 5 bases, with 16 bases between the two germline ends. The CDR3 is 17 residues long. The germline V gene encodes CDR1 SNHLY and CDR2 FYNNEI. The CDR3 sequence: CASSEAQPERWTGELFF. CDR3 nucleotides: TGTGCCAGCAGTGAAGCCCAGCCCGAACGGTGGACCGGGGAGCTGTTTTTT.